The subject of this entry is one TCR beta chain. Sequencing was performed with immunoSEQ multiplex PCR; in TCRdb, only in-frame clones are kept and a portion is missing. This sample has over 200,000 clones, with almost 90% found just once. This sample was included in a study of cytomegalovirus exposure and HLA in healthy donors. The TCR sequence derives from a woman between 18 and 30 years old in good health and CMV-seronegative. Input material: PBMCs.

CDR3 sequence reads: CASSLTDRKNEKLFF. In DNA form, the CDR3 reads TGCGCCAGCAGCTTGACGGACAGGAAGAATGAAAAACTGTTTTTT. The rearrangement joins TRBV5-1 to TRBJ1-4; 7 bases map to TRBD1. The J segment lost 5 bases and the V segment lost 1 base, leaving 5 bases of the junction unmatched. Germline V gene data show CDR1 as SGHRS and CDR2 as YFSETQ. The CDR3 has 15 residues. The variable domain in full, with the rest retrieved from reference TRBV5-1 and TRBJ1-4, is KAGVTQTPRYLIKTRGQQVTLSCSPISGHRSVSWYQQTPGQGLQFLFEYFSETQRNKGNFPGRFSGRQFSNSRSEMNVSTLELGDSALYLCASSLTDRKNEKLFFGSGTQLSVL.